This TCR beta chain was sequenced during a study of blood T cell repertoires in COVID-19 (dated by TCRdb to 2020 to 2021). Looking at the study overall: Samples covering the acute and convalescent phases of COVID-19 were provided by collaborators in the United States, Italy and Spain. The material from the prospective study consisted of cDNA or gDNA derived from T cells, B-cell-depleted T cells, or PBMCs. Deeply sampled blood TCRbeta repertoires from subjects exposed to, actively infected with, or recovered from COVID-19 were included in the dataset. The repertoires were released in a freely available public database intended as a resource for research on the immune response to SARS-CoV-2. The samples were drawn from the first 160 participants of the ongoing ImmuneRACE study and from 950 to 1,500 subjects provided by 6 global collaborators. A de-identified subject ID, COVID-19 status, age in years and sex were almost always included in the sample metadata. Where HLA class I and class II types were available, the types were taken from metadata supplied by the sample provider, not from assay-based typing. Overall study results and their limits: The quantity of clinical and demographic metadata differed by source and by participant and was supplied without curation.

The immunoSEQ Assay, a bias-controlled multiplex PCR, was used to amplify TCRbeta CDR3 regions from genomic DNA. As for how the authors treated the data: The number of nucleated cells in each sample was estimated from the amplification of reference gene primers within the assay. To quantify the absolute abundance of each unique TCRbeta CDR3 rearrangement, sequence reads were collapsed and filtered. For each sample, productive Simpson clonality was calculated by taking the square root of Simpson's diversity index across productive rearrangements. TCRdb carries this immuneACCESS record with in-frame sequences only. Its versions omit some clonotypes, under half of them owing to an unresolved V gene in the studies checked, with the rest unexplained. The DNA gave D and trimming, while V, J and clone size come from that table. Within this sample are 200,000 to 250,000 clones, with roughly 87% of them counted one time only. Clones ranked in the top ten supply 1.5% to 2% of the sample.

As to this clone: Its target antigen remains unknown. Nothing much larger sits one base from this clone, and base qualities are not available.

Collaborating institutions collected whole blood in K2EDTA tubes following their own protocols. For TCRbeta analysis, collaborator samples were shipped as frozen whole blood, as isolated PBMCs, or as DNA extracted from either sample type. Trimmed from V: 7 bases; trimmed from J: 4 bases; junction bases lacking a gene match: 10. CDR1 and CDR2 are drawn from the germline V gene (reference sequence): LGHDT, YNNKEL. Including cysteine and phenylalanine, the CDR3 has 15 amino acids. The only DNA kept is the CDR3, 45 bases in frame from the first base. The V gene is TRBV3-1 (or the pseudogene TRBV3-2) and the J gene is TRBJ1-1, and 9 junction bases match TRBD1. The sample comprised peripheral blood. The clonotype comes from a man in his forties or fifties with active or convalescent COVID-19. The sequenced DNA is TGTGCCAGCACCAACCAGGGACAGGGTGGCACTGAAGCTTTCTTT. This gives the protein CASTNQGQGGTEAFF.